A single sample gave rise to the 17 T cell receptor beta chains below, sequenced in a study of shared clonotypes between healthy human individuals. TCRdb keeps only in-frame clones here, not all; method: immunoSEQ multiplex PCR. The top ten clones hold less than 2% of a sample with around 700,000 clones, 60% to 80% of them seen once. The specimen sequenced was memory CD4+ T cells sorted from blood. Subset: CD45RA-negative fraction. Receptor source: a woman aged 25 to 39 in good health.

The V call is TRBV5-4, the J call TRBJ2-3, with D possibly matching TRBD1 (6 bases). V was trimmed by 0 bases and J by 2 bases, leaving 7 bases between them. CDR3 length: 14 amino acids. The germline V gene has CDR1 SGHNT and CDR2 YYREEE (reference sequence). Written as DNA, the CDR3 is TGTGCCAGCAGCTTGGGGGGGCCCACAGATACGCAGTATTTT. Protein product: CASSLGGPTDTQYF.

The chain joins TRBV28 to TRBJ2-7; D is undetermined. Germline V gene lookup returns CDR1 MDHEN and CDR2 SYDVKM. V was cut by 5 bases and J by 3 bases, with 8 bases left in between. The CDR3 covers 12 residues. The CDR3 loop reads CASSAQFYEQYF. CDR3 in DNA: TGTGCCAGCAGTGCGCAGTTCTACGAGCAGTACTTC.

This sequence joins TRBV27 and TRBJ2-1; D is perhaps TRBD2 (5 bases). Germline V gene lookup returns CDR1 MNHEY and CDR2 SMNVEV (reference sequence). The V gene lost 5 bases and the J gene lost 2 bases, with 10 bases spanning the gap. This CDR3 has 14 residues. The CDR3 reads CASSVSATYNEQFF. CDR3 in DNA: TGTGCCAGCAGTGTTAGCGCTACCTACAATGAGCAGTTCTTC.

The rearrangement uses TRBV11-2 and TRBJ2-6; D unresolved. Germline V gives CDR1 SGHAT, CDR2 FQNNGV. V was cut by 0 bases and J by 9 bases, with 15 bases left in between. The CDR3 consists of 16 residues. The CDR3 DNA sequence: TGTGCCAGCAGCTTAGAACGCCTCGGCCGACTCAACGTCCTGACTTTC. It is translated as CASSLERLGRLNVLTF.

This clone has a handful of counts. The chain combines TRBV5-1 with TRBJ2-5; 7 bases line up with TRBD1. CDR3 length: 14 residues. Trimming cost V 6 bases and J 1 base; bases outside gene matches: 6. Germline-derived CDR1 and CDR2 are SGHRS and YFSETQ. The CDR3 coding sequence is TGCGCCAGCAACTTACAGGGGATCCAAGAGACCCAGTACTTC. Its translation is CASNLQGIQETQYF.

Many counts were recorded for this clone. This chain joins TRBV30 and TRBJ2-7, with TRBD2 matching 8 bases. The V gene end was trimmed by 8 bases and the J gene end by 0 bases; junction bases not matched to a gene: 15. The CDR3 is made up of 16 amino acids. Germline V gives CDR1 GTSNPN, CDR2 SVGIG (reference sequence). CDR3 region: CAATGGSGSPSYEQYF. The CDR3 DNA reads TGTGCCGCTACGGGGGGGAGCGGGAGTCCCTCCTACGAGCAGTACTTC.

The rearrangement links TRBV5-1 to TRBJ1-1; D possibly corresponds to TRBD1 (5 bases). Germline V gene data show CDR1 as SGHRS and CDR2 as YFSETQ. Trimming took 2 bases from V and 0 from J, leaving 8 bases between them. There are 14 residues in the CDR3. CDR3 sequence reads: CASSLRTLNTEAFF. Written as DNA, the CDR3 is TGCGCCAGCAGCTTAAGGACACTGAACACTGAAGCTTTCTTT.

The chain couples TRBV18 to TRBJ1-1; maybe TRBD1 (5 bases). The V gene's germline CDR1 is KGHSH and CDR2 LQKENI. The CDR3 has 13 residues. Trimming removed 0 bases from V and 12 bases from J, with 14 bases in between. CDR3 protein: CASSPPYEGQPFF. The CDR3 coding sequence is TGTGCCAGCTCACCACCATATGAGGGGCAACCTTTCTTT.

V and J are TRBV29-1 and TRBJ1-4, with 7 bases aligning to TRBD1. The CDR3 contains 13 residues. Looked up from germline, CDR1 is SQVTM and CDR2 is ANQGSEA. J gave up 7 bases and V 7 bases, and 9 bases lay outside the gene matches. The CDR3 loop is CSATTGEGEKLFF. CDR3 coding DNA: TGCAGCGCAACTACAGGGGAGGGTGAAAAACTGTTTTTT.

V usage is TRBV9 and J usage is TRBJ1-2, with D hard to call. Trimming took 0 bases from V and 4 from J, leaving 13 bases between them. Germline CDR1 is SGDLS and CDR2 is YYNGEE. CDR3 size: 15 residues. The chain's CDR3 is CASSVATGRAYGYTF. CDR3 sequence (DNA): TGTGCCAGCAGCGTAGCTACGGGAAGGGCCTATGGCTACACCTTC.

Points on this clone: This same CDR3 is encoded by further DNA sequences in the sample. CDR3 DNA: TGTGCTAGTGGTTTAGGGGGGGGATCCTACGAGCAGTACTTC. Protein sequence: CASGLGGGSYEQYF. The chain has TRBV12-5 and TRBJ2-7, with D perhaps TRBD2 (7 bases). The germline V and J ends were trimmed by 3 bases and 1 base, with 10 bases remaining between them. The germline V gene has CDR1 LGHNT and CDR2 FRNRAP. The CDR3 totals 14 residues.

As for this clone: Different DNA sequences within this sample yield the same CDR3. The rearrangement links TRBV5-1 to TRBJ1-4; D ambiguous. Per the germline V gene, CDR1 is SGHRS and CDR2 is YFSETQ. Trimming took 0 bases from V and 7 from J, leaving 4 bases between them. This CDR3 has 12 residues. The DNA of the CDR3 is TGCGCCAGCAGCTTGGACAGTGAAAAACTGTTTTTT. This gives the protein CASSLDSEKLFF.

V usage is TRBV28 and J usage is TRBJ1-5; D remains unclear. The germline gives CDR1 MDHEN, CDR2 SYDVKM. This CDR3 has 15 residues. V was cut by 2 bases and J by 6 bases, with 14 bases left in between. The CDR3 here is CASSLQPVLGQPQHF. The CDR3, as DNA: TGTGCCAGCAGTTTACAGCCGGTCTTGGGTCAGCCCCAGCATTTT.

For this clone: The sample contains more than one DNA sequence encoding this CDR3. The chain couples TRBV7-2 to TRBJ2-5; TRBD2 agrees at 14 bases. This CDR3 comprises 15 residues. Unmatched junction bases numbered 2, after V lost 4 bases and J lost 4 bases. CDR1 is SGHTA, CDR2 FQGNSA, per germline. The CDR3 DNA sequence: TGTGCCAGCAGCTCCGGACTAGCGGGGGGAGAGACCCAGTACTTC. Translation: CASSSGLAGGETQYF. The entire variable domain, with the rest obtained from reference TRBV7-2 and TRBJ2-5, is as follows: GAGVSQSPSNKVTEKGKDVELRCDPISGHTALYWYRQSLGQGLEFLIYFQGNSAPDKSGLPSDRFSAERTGGSVSTLTIQRTQQEDSAVYLCASSSGLAGGETQYFGPGTRLLVL.

There are a few counts of this clone. This sample also contains other DNA sequences that code for the same CDR3. CDR3 amino acids: CSVVRTVNTEAFF. CDR3 nucleotide sequence: TGCAGCGTTGTGAGGACGGTAAACACTGAAGCTTTCTTT. The chain links TRBV29-1 to TRBJ1-1, with D unresolved. The CDR3 consists of 13 residues. Germline-derived CDR1 and CDR2 are SQVTM and ANQGSEA. V gave up 4 bases and J gave up 2 bases, with 11 bases separating them.

The chain has TRBV28 and TRBJ1-1, with D perhaps TRBD1 (5 bases). This CDR3 has 17 residues. Trimming stripped 9 bases from V and 0 bases from J, with 23 bases between. The germline gives CDR1 MDHEN, CDR2 SYDVKM. The CDR3 loop is CASRSPVTGDMNTEAFF. DNA of the CDR3: TGTGCCAGTCGGTCCCCCGTTACAGGAGATATGAACACTGAAGCTTTCTTT.

The gene calls are TRBV9 and TRBJ2-2; D unresolved. The length of the CDR3 is 15 residues. V was shortened by 0 bases and J by 6 bases, with 12 bases between the two germline ends. Looked up from germline, CDR1 is SGDLS and CDR2 is YYNGEE. CDR3 nucleotides: TGTGCCAGCAGCGTAGAAGCAGGCGGCTCCGGGGAGCTGTTTTTT. Translating gives CASSVEAGGSGELFF.